This T cell receptor (beta chain) was identified during a study of control samples from healthy donors and cancer patients. CDR1 and CDR2 from the germline V gene are DFQATT and SNEGSKA (reference sequence). This CDR3 contains 16 residues. The V gene end was trimmed by 3 bases and the J gene end by 3 bases; junction bases not matched to a gene: 13. Here immunoSEQ multiplex PCR was the method, and the copy in TCRdb shows in-frame clones only, minus some. The top ten hold 13% of the sample, which has fewer than 300,000 clones, roughly 87% seen once. The rearrangement links TRBV20-1 to TRBJ1-2; 7 bases align to TRBD1. This TCR was recovered from a woman aged 55-70 years with lung cancer. The sequencing sample was made of PBMCs. In DNA, the CDR3 is TGCAGTGCTAGTGTACAGGGGCATTCAAGTGACTATGGCTACACCTTC. Amino acids: CSASVQGHSSDYGYTF.